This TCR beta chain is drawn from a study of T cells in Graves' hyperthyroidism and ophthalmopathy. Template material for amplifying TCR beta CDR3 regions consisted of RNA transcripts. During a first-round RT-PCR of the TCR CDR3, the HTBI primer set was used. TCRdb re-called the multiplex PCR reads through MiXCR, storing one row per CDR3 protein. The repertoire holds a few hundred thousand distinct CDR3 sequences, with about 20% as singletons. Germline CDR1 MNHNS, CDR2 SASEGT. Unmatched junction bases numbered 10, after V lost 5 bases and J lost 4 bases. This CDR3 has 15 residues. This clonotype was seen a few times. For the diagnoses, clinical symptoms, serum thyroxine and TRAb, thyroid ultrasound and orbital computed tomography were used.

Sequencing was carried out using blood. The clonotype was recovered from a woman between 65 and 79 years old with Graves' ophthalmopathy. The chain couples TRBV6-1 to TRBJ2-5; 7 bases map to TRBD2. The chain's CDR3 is CASSFSWGGRETQYF. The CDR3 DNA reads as TGTGCCAGCAGTTTTTCTTGGGGGGGGAGAGAGACCCAGTACTTC.